This TCR beta chain derives from a study of PD-L1 blockade in urothelial cancer. Study-level information: Prior chemotherapy regimens per patient numbered 0 to 3. Median T cell yield from blood was 110,000 to 150,000.

Germline V lookup: CDR1 MNHEY, CDR2 SVGAGI. The CDR3 is 15 residues long. V gave up 6 bases and J gave up 7 bases; unmatched junction bases: 8. Libraries were prepared by immunoSEQ multiplex PCR; TCRdb keeps only in-frame clonotypes and omits some of them. Of approximately 79,000 clones listed, about nine tenths are singletons. The receptor comes from a woman in her sixties or seventies with urothelial cancer. This chain uses TRBV6-5 with TRBJ2-1; TRBD2 matches 11 bases. Material: PBMCs, obtained around atezolizumab (anti-PD-L1) treatment. The CDR3 reads CASRSPGTSGNEQFF. CDR3 nucleotides: TGTGCCAGCAGGTCCCCCGGGACTAGCGGTAATGAGCAGTTCTTC.